One sample yielded the 4 T cell receptor beta chains listed below, sequenced in a study of beta chain features in type 1 diabetes. Findings and limits, study-wide: TCRB CDR3s were moderately but significantly shorter in Type 1 diabetes patients in all four CD4+ subsets.

The entirety of the isolated RNA underwent reverse transcription, so expressed TCRB transcripts were sequenced. TCRdb's table, derived via immunoSEQ multiplex PCR, lists solely in-frame clones and lacks some. This sample has 250,000 to 300,000 clones, with about 13% found just once. Their target antigens are unknown. Sequencing used naive CD4+ T cells from blood. The receptor set was obtained from a man aged 25 to 40 with type 1 diabetes.

The genes are TRBV2 and TRBJ1-1, with D tentatively TRBD1 (5 bases). Germline V CDR1 and CDR2: SNHLY, FYNNEI. The CDR3 runs 13 residues. The V gene lost 8 bases and the J gene lost 1 base, with 11 bases spanning the gap. CDR3 in amino acids: CASQQDRNTEAFF. As DNA, the CDR3 is TGTGCCAGCCAACAGGACCGGAACACTGAAGCTTTCTTT.

The chain couples TRBV7-3 to TRBJ2-7; D may be TRBD2 (5 bases). V gave up 5 bases and J gave up 0 bases, with 11 bases separating them. This CDR3 has 14 residues. Germline CDR1 SGHTA, CDR2 FQGTGA. CDR3 in DNA: TGTGCCAGCAGCCCTCTCGGGGACTCCTACGAGCAGTACTTC. Translated, it gives CASSPLGDSYEQYF.

This clone was observed a handful of times. V is TRBV28 and J is TRBJ2-1; D remains unclear. The CDR3 runs 12 residues. V lost 5 bases and J 6 bases, leaving 8 bases between the germline ends. Germline V CDR1 and CDR2: MDHEN, SYDVKM. CDR3 bases: TGTGCCAGCAGTACCTACAGCAATGAGCAGTTCTTC. It encodes CASSTYSNEQFF.

The chain has TRBV25-1 and TRBJ1-1; 8 positions match TRBD1. Per the germline V gene, CDR1 is MGHDK and CDR2 is SYGVNS. The CDR3 consists of 14 residues. The junction had 7 bases not matched to a gene; V was cut back by 3 bases and J by 7 bases. CDR3: CASSDPTGADEAFF. For the CDR3, the DNA is TGTGCCAGCAGTGACCCGACAGGGGCGGATGAAGCTTTCTTT.